This record covers a single TCR beta chain. The sequencing template was cDNA reverse transcribed from extracted RNA. TCRdb keeps only in-frame clones here, not all; method: immunoSEQ multiplex PCR. This sample carries hundreds of thousands of clones, under 80% of them seen once, and the ten largest clones take under 1.5%. This entry comes from a study of CD8+ T cells in alopecia areata. Study details: Among treated patients, oral tofacitinib was administered at 5 to 10 mg twice daily. Tofacitinib therapy lasting 6 to 18 months was followed by 6 months off drug.

This CDR3 spans 14 amino acids. The J segment lost 6 bases and the V segment lost 4 bases, leaving 8 bases of the junction unmatched. CDR1 and CDR2 from the germline V gene are SGHRS and YFSETQ. The source material was CD4+ T cells sorted from blood, sampled at week 0. This TCR came from a human donor with alopecia areata. The V call is TRBV5-1, the J call TRBJ2-7; 9 bases line up with TRBD1. The CDR3: CASSQPGQGSEQYF. The CDR3 DNA follows: TGCGCCAGCAGCCAACCGGGACAGGGCTCCGAGCAGTACTTC.